The sequence of this TCR beta chain was determined in a study of a mutant IDH1 vaccine in newly diagnosed glioma (dated by TCRdb to 2020 to 2023). Context from the whole study: Vaccination began 4-6 weeks after radiotherapy alone, or alongside temozolomide cycles in the chemotherapy-containing groups. Peripheral blood was collected at six visits: V03 (baseline), V05, V07, V10, V12 and V13. The week-35 safety follow-up took place at visit V12, and the week-47 end of study took place at visit V13. The approximately 32 treated patients were approximately 60% male and roughly 40% female, with a mean age of around 40 years. Before enrollment, patients had received standard therapy of radiotherapy alone, temozolomide alone, or radiochemotherapy with temozolomide; most received the combination. Longitudinal TCRB deep sequencing was done for 25 treated patients, wherever samples were available for exploratory analyses. Broader findings and caveats from the paper: Immune responses induced by the vaccine were seen in roughly 95% of patients across multiple MHC alleles. Changes in the top peripheral T cell clonotypes picked up by TCRB sequencing did not appear to be linked to pseudoprogression. Availability determined which PBMC samples were chosen for TCRB deep sequencing. The authors stated that sample limitations prevented analyses of patient blood samples from being reproduced.

Libraries were prepared through the immunoSEQ multiplex PCR assay. The hsTCRB Kit was used according to the manufacturer's protocol to amplify rearranged TCR beta chain sequences. An Illumina MiSeq was used to sequence the TCRB libraries. In the original analysis: The kit vendor's proprietary platform handled demultiplexing, trimming and gene mapping. This immuneACCESS table, as held by TCRdb, lists in-frame sequences with V and J called but not all clones. Of the missing ones, under half trace to an unresolved V gene in checked studies; the others have no known cause. V and J calls and clone size are as listed in that table; D and trimming were resolved from the DNA. The sample table contains tens of thousands of clones; only one count was recorded for more than 70% of them. The top ten clones comprise 12% of the sample. In the paper's terms, the time point label means: week 35, safety follow-up. Each vaccine dose, consisting of 300 ug of a 20-mer mutant IDH1 peptide in Montanide, was administered subcutaneously with topical imiquimod. Patients received eight vaccinations in weeks 1, 3, 5, 7, 11, 15, 19 and 23, corresponding to visits V03 through V10. Newly diagnosed WHO grade 3 or 4 IDH1-mutant astrocytomas showing loss of nuclear ATRX were present in the donors. The samples were drawn from NOA16, a multicentre, single-arm, open-label phase I trial in Germany that tested a mutant IDH1 peptide vaccine in humans for the first time. The DNeasy Blood and Tissue Kit was used to extract genomic DNA from EDTA blood for TCRB sequencing.

CDR1 and CDR2, per the germline V gene, are SGHNT and YENEEA. From its cysteine to its phenylalanine, the CDR3 spans 15 amino acids. CDR3 DNA only is kept here, 45 bases in frame from base 1. Trimmed from V: 1 base; trimmed from J: 3 bases; junction bases lacking a gene match: 2. Turning to this clone: No cognate antigen has been identified for it. Per-base quality was not reported, and no clone a single base away is much larger than it.

The TCR was taken from a man between 18 and 35 years old with glioma. The specimen was PBMCs, collected from a glioma patient whose treatment included an IDH1 peptide vaccine. The V gene is TRBV11-3 and the J gene is TRBJ2-3, with TRBD1 matching 9 junction bases. CDR3 reads: CASSLGTGVTDTQYF. The sequenced DNA is TGTGCCAGCAGCTTAGGGACAGGGGTGACAGATACGCAGTATTTT.